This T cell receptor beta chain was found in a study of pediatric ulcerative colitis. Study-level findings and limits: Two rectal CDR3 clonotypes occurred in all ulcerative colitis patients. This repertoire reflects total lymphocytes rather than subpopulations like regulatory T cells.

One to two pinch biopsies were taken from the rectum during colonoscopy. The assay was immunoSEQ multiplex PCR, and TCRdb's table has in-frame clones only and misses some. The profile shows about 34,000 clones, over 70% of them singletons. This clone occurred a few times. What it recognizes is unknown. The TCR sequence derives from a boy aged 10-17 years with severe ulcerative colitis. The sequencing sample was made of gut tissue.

The CDR3 loop is CASSKDREYGYTF. The CDR3 DNA sequence: TGTGCCAGCAGTAAGGACAGGGAGTATGGCTACACCTTC. J is TRBJ1-2 and V is TRBV6-6; 8 bases agree with TRBD1. The trim removed 5 bases at V and 5 bases at J, leaving 4 bases unmatched. Germline CDR1 is MNHNY and CDR2 is SVGAGI (reference sequence). This CDR3 is built from 13 residues.